The sequence of this TCR beta chain was determined in a study of glioma-infiltrating T cells after dendritic cell vaccination. About the study: The vaccine used monocyte-derived dendritic cells pulsed overnight with autologous tumor lysate.

Amplification used 60 V beta primers and 13 J beta primers. The method was immunoSEQ multiplex PCR; TCRdb's version includes in-frame clones alone and lacks a portion of them. The table has almost 90,000 clones, 83% seen once; the top ten hold 5.5% to 8%. This CDR3 has 14 residues. The germline V gene has CDR1 LNHDA and CDR2 SQIVND (reference sequence). Trimming cost V 10 bases and J 7 bases; bases outside gene matches: 11. The time point denotes: after dendritic cell vaccination, including at tumor progression/relapse. Fresh-frozen tumor tissue and more than two years of survival data were available for all. Isocitrate dehydrogenase mutation was absent in all glioblastoma patients.

The V and J genes are TRBV19 and TRBJ1-5, with 9 positions matching TRBD1. This specimen was blood, taken after dendritic cell vaccination. The TCR originated in a human donor with glioblastoma. CDR3 DNA sequence: TGTGCCACCCGGGACAGGGAAGGAAAGCAGCCCCAGCATTTT. Its translation: CATRDREGKQPQHF.